This T cell receptor (beta chain) was retrieved from a study of OX40 agonist ivuxolimab in advanced cancers. Assay used: immunoSEQ multiplex PCR; TCRdb lists only in-frame clones, some missing. The sample shows about 63,000 clones, 75% to 90% of them seen only once. This CDR3 is built from 15 residues. Germline V CDR1 and CDR2: MGHDK, SYGVNS. Trimming pared 3 bases from V and 6 bases from J, leaving 18 bases between. The rearrangement uses TRBV25-1 and TRBJ2-7, with D unclear. The sequence came from an adult with an advanced solid tumor such as melanoma, head and neck, liver or kidney cancer. Sequencing was performed on CD4+ or CD8+ T cells sorted from blood, taken in a trial of the OX40 agonist ivuxolimab. The CDR3 spells CASSDLKGDPFEQYF. The CDR3 nucleotides are TGTGCCAGCAGTGACTTAAAGGGTGACCCTTTCGAGCAGTACTTC.